The 31 T cell receptor beta chains below were found in one sample sequenced in a study of T cell clonality in common variable immunodeficiency. No antigens are known for them. Sequenced by immunoSEQ multiplex PCR; TCRdb stores in-frame clones only, minus some. This sample has approximately 18,000 clones and no singletons, with 5.5% to 8.5% in the ten largest. Whole-study findings and limits: In common variable immunodeficiency, TCR beta chains reportedly carried fewer deletions and N-nucleotide insertions.

Sequenced input: peripheral blood mononuclear cells. The receptors stem from a human donor with common variable immunodeficiency.

This clone was recorded many times. The read comes to an end 3 residues before the CDR3 does, leaving the germline J gene to fill in the end. The chain couples TRBV7-2 to TRBJ2-5, with 9 bases fitting TRBD2. From germline, CDR1 is SGHTA and CDR2 FQGNSA. The CDR3 runs to 15 residues. Trimming cost V 2 bases and J 5 bases; bases outside gene matches: 6. The CDR3 bases that were read are TGTGCCAGCAGCTTATTGGCGGGGGGGCGGGAGACC. Translated: CASSLLAGGRET. The whole CDR3 is CASSLLAGGRETQYF.

This clone was seen a handful of times. The read ends 3 residues early relative to the CDR3; the germline J gene fills the gap. The chain has TRBV19 and TRBJ2-7; the match to TRBD2 covers 7 bases. In germline, CDR1 is LNHDA, CDR2 SQIVND (reference sequence). This CDR3 comprises 13 residues. Germline trimming cut 7 bases from V and 6 bases from J; bases unmatched to any gene: 9. CDR3 DNA, as far as it was read: TGTGCCAGTATGACGGGCGGGAGAATCGAG. Translation: CASMTGGRIE. The full CDR3 sequence reads CASMTGGRIEQYF.

About this clone itself: The read finishes 3 residues shy of the CDR3 end, and the germline J gene is used to complete it. The chain has TRBV7-2 and TRBJ2-1; the D is unclear. CDR1 is SGHTA, CDR2 FQGNSA, per germline. The V gene lost 5 bases and the J gene lost 2 bases, with 10 bases spanning the gap. This CDR3 has 14 amino acids. CDR3 region: CASSPGSAYNEQFF. Incomplete CDR3 DNA: TGTGCCAGCAGCCCCGGGTCCGCCTACAATGAG.

This clone was seen ten or more times. The CDR3 end falls 3 residues outside the read, so it is completed with the germline J gene. V is TRBV20-1 and J is TRBJ1-3, with D perhaps TRBD1 (5 bases). V gave up 5 bases and J gave up 0 bases, with 5 bases separating them. This CDR3 is 12 amino acids long. The germline gives CDR1 DFQATT, CDR2 SNEGSKA (reference sequence). The CDR3 loop reads CSADSSGNTIYF. CDR3 bases read: TGCAGTGCTGACAGCTCTGGAAACACC.

In the case of this clone: The read is 3 residues too short to cover the CDR3 end, so that end is filled in from the germline J gene. V gene TRBV6-2 or TRBV6-3 combines with J gene TRBJ2-7, with D perhaps TRBD1 (6 bases). The V gene's germline CDR1 is MNHEY and CDR2 SVGEGT. The V end was cut by 6 bases, the J end by 3 bases, with 18 bases between. CDR3 size: 15 residues. The CDR3 sequence: CASSDPPTGNYEQYF. The CDR3 bases that were read are TGTGCCAGCAGCGACCCCCCCACAGGGAACTACGAG.

This clone has more than one count but fewer than ten. The CDR3 goes on 3 residues after the read ends, and that part is filled in from the germline J gene. The chain is built from TRBV7-2 and TRBJ1-3, with 10 bases that match TRBD1. This CDR3 has 15 amino acids. V gave up 6 bases and J gave up 4 bases; unmatched junction bases: 6. CDR1 and CDR2 from the germline V gene are SGHTA and FQGNSA. Incomplete CDR3 DNA: TGTGCCAGCAGTCAAGACAGGGGGCAAGGAAACACC. Residues: CASSQDRGQGNT. The full CDR3 sequence reads CASSQDRGQGNTIYF.

As regards this clone: The read falls 3 residues short of the CDR3 end, and the missing part is taken from the germline J gene. This chain links TRBV5-5 with TRBJ2-5; 8 nucleotides align to TRBD1. Looked up from germline, CDR1 is SGHKS and CDR2 is YYEKEE (reference sequence). Trimming removed 4 bases from V and 5 bases from J; junction bases left unmatched: 7. There are 14 residues in the CDR3. The CDR3 reads CASSPRDRRETQYF. CDR3 DNA (partial): TGTGCCAGCAGCCCCCGGGACAGGAGGGAGACC. Combining the CDR3 with reference TRBV5-5 and TRBJ2-5 gives the whole variable domain DAGVTQSPTHLIKTRGQQVTLRCSPISGHKSVSWYQQVLGQGPQFIFQYYEKEERGRGNFPDRFSARQFPNYSSELNVNALLLGDSALYLCASSPRDRRETQYFGPGTRLLVL.

As for this clone: The CDR3 end falls 3 residues outside the read, so it is completed with the germline J gene. The J gene is TRBJ2-4, the V gene TRBV7-6, with D possibly being TRBD1 (6 bases). CDR1 and CDR2 from the germline V gene are SGHVS and FNYEAQ. V dropped 2 bases and J dropped 8 bases, with 13 bases sitting between them. CDR3 size: 14 residues. The DNA read from the CDR3 is TGTGCCAGCAGCTTAATGGCAGGGGCGGACATT. Translation: CASSLMAGADI. The entire CDR3 reads CASSLMAGADIQYF. The full variable domain, with the rest looked up from reference TRBV7-6 and TRBJ2-4, is GAGVSQSPRYKVTKRGQDVALRCDPISGHVSLYWYRQALGQGPEFLTYFNYEAQQDKSGLPNDRFSAERPEGSISTLTIQRTEQRDSAMYRCASSLMAGADIQYFGAGTRLSVL.

This clone was counted a few times. The DNA ends 3 residues before the CDR3 does, and the rest of the CDR3 is filled in from the germline J gene. The rearrangement uses TRBV7-2 and TRBJ1-1; the D is unclear. V shed 8 bases and J shed 0 bases, with 16 bases lying between them. The length of the CDR3 is 15 residues. Germline values: CDR1 SGHTA, CDR2 FQGNSA. The sequenced part of the CDR3 DNA is TGTGCCAGCGGCCCATCAACAGAACTGAACACTGAA. Translation: CASGPSTELNTE. The CDR3 as a whole reads CASGPSTELNTEAFF.

As for this clone: Read sequence stops 3 residues before the CDR3 end, and the germline J gene provides the missing end. J is TRBJ1-5 and V is TRBV6-2 or TRBV6-3; no clear D. Trimming cost V 0 bases and J 6 bases, with 6 bases left between them. The CDR3 loop spans 13 amino acids. The germline gives CDR1 MNHEY, CDR2 SVGEGT. CDR3 DNA (partial): TGTGCCAGCAGTTACTCGCGGGCTCAGCCC. This codes for CASSYSRAQP. Given in full, the CDR3 is CASSYSRAQPQHF.

In its sample, this clone ranks as medium-sized (0.01 to 0.1%). The DNA ends 3 residues before the CDR3 does, and the rest of the CDR3 is filled in from the germline J gene. This chain uses TRBV18 with TRBJ2-7; D gene ambiguous. The germline CDR1 and CDR2 sequences are KGHSH and LQKENI. This CDR3 comprises 14 residues. Trimming cost V 3 bases and J 3 bases, with 12 bases left between them. CDR3 DNA (partial): TGTGCCAGCTCACCGCCGGGTCTACTCTACGAG. It encodes CASSPPGLLYE. The whole CDR3 reads CASSPPGLLYEQYF.

In its sample, this clone was seen a few times. The read halts 3 residues ahead of the CDR3 end, with the missing end drawn from the germline J gene. The chain is built from TRBV19 and TRBJ1-5, with D hard to call. The CDR3 length is 17 residues. Trimming removed 0 bases at V and 0 bases at J, with 12 bases between. Per the germline V gene, CDR1 is LNHDA and CDR2 is SQIVND (reference sequence). Here the CDR3 reads CASSIDLWLNSNQPQHF. The part of the CDR3 DNA that was read is TGTGCCAGTAGTATAGATCTTTGGCTGAATAGCAATCAGCCC.

This clone has at least ten counts. The read comes to an end 3 residues before the CDR3 does, leaving the germline J gene to fill in the end. The J gene is TRBJ2-7, the V gene TRBV5-1; the match to TRBD1 covers 7 bases. J gave up 6 bases and V 5 bases, and 5 bases lay outside the gene matches. Per germline, CDR1 SGHRS and CDR2 YFSETQ. This CDR3 comprises 12 residues. CDR3 in amino acids: CASSRQGREQYF. Partial CDR3 DNA: TGCGCCAGCAGTCGACAGGGCCGCGAG.

This clone occurred many times. The missing CDR3 end, 3 residues past where the read stops, is filled in from the germline J gene. The rearrangement links TRBV28 to TRBJ2-7; 7 nucleotides agree with TRBD1. From germline, CDR1 is MDHEN and CDR2 SYDVKM. The CDR3 has 12 amino acids. The V segment lost 8 bases and the J segment 3 bases; nucleotides outside the gene matches: 4. CDR3 amino acids: CASGQVFYEQYF. Partial CDR3 DNA: TGTGCCAGCGGACAGGTGTTCTACGAG.

There are a few counts of this clone. The read stops 3 residues short of the end of the CDR3; the missing end is completed from the germline J gene. This chain links TRBV6-2 or TRBV6-3 with TRBJ1-1; 7 nucleotides agree with TRBD1. Germline lookup yields CDR1 MNHEY and CDR2 SVGEGT. The CDR3 is made up of 13 amino acids. The CDR3 sequence is CASSRDRVGRAFF. CDR3 DNA (partial): TGTGCCAGCAGCCGCGACAGGGTCGGTCGA.

Comments on this clone: The observed sequence ends 3 residues before the CDR3 terminus, with the missing tail filled in from the germline J gene. This chain connects TRBV7-3 to TRBJ2-3; D perhaps matches TRBD2 (5 bases). This CDR3 is built from 14 residues. Looked up from germline, CDR1 is SGHTA and CDR2 is FQGTGA. The V gene lost 1 base and the J gene lost 0 bases, with 5 bases spanning the gap. The DNA read from the CDR3 is TGTGCCAGCAGCTTAAGCGGGAGCACAGATACG. It yields the protein CASSLSGSTDT. The CDR3 reads in full as CASSLSGSTDTQYF.

This clone was seen many times. Read coverage stops 3 residues before the CDR3 terminus; the germline J gene supplies the remainder. The J gene is TRBJ2-5, the V gene TRBV18, with 9 bases matching TRBD2. The ends lost 2 bases at V and 4 bases at J; junction bases unmatched: 14. CDR1 and CDR2 (germline): KGHSH, LQKENI. The length of the CDR3 is 18 residues. CDR3 protein: CASSPVLGLAGEAETQYF. The covered CDR3 bases are TGTGCCAGCTCACCAGTCCTGGGACTAGCCGGAGAAGCAGAGACC. Drawing the rest from reference TRBV18 and TRBJ2-5, the complete variable domain is NAGVMQNPRHLVRRRGQEARLRCSPMKGHSHVYWYRQLPEEGLKFMVYLQKENIIDESGMPKERFSAEFPKEGPSILRIQQVVRGDSAAYFCASSPVLGLAGEAETQYFGPGTRLLVL.

In this sample, this clone turned up a few times. With the read ending 3 residues before the CDR3 end, the germline J gene is used to fill in that end. The sample contains more than one DNA sequence encoding this CDR3. The chain uses TRBV10-3 and TRBJ2-1; 7 nucleotides match TRBD2. The CDR3 is 14 residues long. The V and J ends lost 7 bases and 5 bases, in that order; junction bases with no gene match: 8. CDR1 is ENHRY and CDR2 is SYGVKD in the germline V gene. The sequenced CDR3 bases are TGTGCCATCACCCGGACGAGCGGGGACAATGAG. Translation gives CAITRTSGDNE. The whole CDR3 protein is CAITRTSGDNEQFF.

For this clone: With the read ending 3 residues before the CDR3 end, the germline J gene is used to fill in that end. The chain joins TRBV5-1 to TRBJ1-5; the match to TRBD1 covers 7 bases. The CDR3 loop spans 13 amino acids. CDR1 and CDR2 (germline): SGHRS, YFSETQ. The trim removed 4 bases at V and 8 bases at J, leaving 6 bases unmatched. CDR3 DNA, as far as it was read: TGCGCCAGCAGCCGAGGGGGCCAGGAGCCC. Its protein is CASSRGGQEP. The entire CDR3 sequence reads CASSRGGQEPQHF.

This clone was counted at least ten times. From the germline J gene comes the end of the CDR3, since the read stops 3 residues before it. The chain joins TRBV19 to TRBJ2-2; 8 nucleotides line up with TRBD2. CDR1 and CDR2 from the germline V gene are LNHDA and SQIVND (reference sequence). V was pared by 7 bases and J by 5 bases, with 12 bases of the junction left unmatched. The CDR3 is 16 amino acids. CDR3 protein: CASTSGREGLTGELFF. The part of the CDR3 DNA that was read is TGTGCCAGTACCAGCGGCCGGGAGGGCCTGACCGGGGAG.

This clone appeared many times. The CDR3 end is not reached by the read, which stops 3 residues before it; the germline J gene fills it in. The V call is TRBV7-3, the J call TRBJ2-1; 10 nucleotides align to TRBD2. The CDR3 has 16 amino acids. The trim removed 2 bases at V and 9 bases at J, leaving 10 bases unmatched. Germline values: CDR1 SGHTA, CDR2 FQGTGA. The CDR3 sequence: CASSLSPAGGQSEQFF. The part of the CDR3 DNA that was read is TGTGCCAGCAGCTTATCCCCAGCGGGAGGGCAGAGTGAG.

There are a few counts of this clone. With the read ending 3 residues before the CDR3 end, the germline J gene is used to fill in that end. V usage is TRBV19 and J usage is TRBJ2-7; TRBD2 is a possible D gene (5 bases). The germline V gene has CDR1 LNHDA and CDR2 SQIVND (reference sequence). This CDR3 contains 15 residues. V lost 4 bases and J 0 bases, leaving 13 bases between the germline ends. The chain's CDR3 is CASSTDSSRSYEQYF. The sequenced CDR3 bases are TGTGCCAGTAGTACGGACTCCTCTCGCTCCTACGAG.

This clone was counted many times. Read coverage stops 3 residues before the CDR3 terminus; the germline J gene supplies the remainder. The chain has TRBV9 and TRBJ2-7; 8 bases align to TRBD1. V lost 3 bases to trimming and J lost 4 bases; unmatched junction nucleotides: 6. The germline V gene has CDR1 SGDLS and CDR2 YYNGEE. This CDR3 contains 14 residues. CDR3 in amino acids: CASSGRDRSYEQYF. The CDR3 bases that were read are TGTGCCAGCAGCGGTCGGGACAGGTCATACGAG.

This clone was recorded at least ten times. The read comes to an end 3 residues before the CDR3 does, leaving the germline J gene to fill in the end. The chain joins TRBV12-3 or TRBV12-4 to TRBJ2-7; 8 bases are shared with TRBD2. The junction had 3 bases not matched to a gene; V was cut back by 5 bases and J by 3 bases. The CDR3 runs 13 residues. CDR3 bases read: TGTGCCAGCAGTCGAGCGGGAGACTACGAG. Protein sequence: CASSRAGDYE. The CDR3 in its entirety is CASSRAGDYEQYF.

With respect to this clone: The read falls 3 residues short of the CDR3 end, and the missing part is taken from the germline J gene. This chain uses TRBV20-1 with TRBJ2-5; D possibly corresponds to TRBD1 (7 bases). Germline lookup yields CDR1 DFQATT and CDR2 SNEGSKA (reference sequence). The CDR3 extends over 17 amino acids. Trimming cost V 3 bases and J 0 bases, with 20 bases left between them. CDR3 DNA (partial): TGCAGTGCTAGGCGGAGGGGGCTGTTTCGGTACCAAGAGACC. Protein: CSARRRGLFRYQET. The full CDR3 sequence reads CSARRRGLFRYQETQYF.

This clone was recorded at least ten times. The CDR3 end lies 3 residues beyond the end of the read and is filled in from the germline J gene. The chain is built from TRBV5-4 and TRBJ1-1, with 7 bases that match TRBD1. Germline V gene data show CDR1 as SGHNT and CDR2 as YYREEE (reference sequence). V lost 4 bases, J lost 0 bases, and 6 bases stayed unmatched. The length of the CDR3 is 15 residues. CDR3 protein: CASSHGQGVNTEAFF. The CDR3 bases that were read are TGTGCCAGCAGCCATGGCCAGGGGGTGAACACTGAA.

The CDR3 sequence is CASSYPLGGARDTQYF. The sequenced CDR3 bases are TGTGCCAGCAGTTACCCGCTCGGCGGGGCGAGAGATACG. The chain couples TRBV6-2 or TRBV6-3 to TRBJ2-3; tentative D call: TRBD2 (6 bases). The CDR3 goes on 3 residues after the read ends, and that part is filled in from the germline J gene. The CDR3 is made up of 16 amino acids. Looked up from germline, CDR1 is MNHEY and CDR2 is SVGEGT. The V end was cut by 2 bases, the J end by 5 bases, with 17 bases between.

This clone was found many times. With the read ending 3 residues before the CDR3 end, the germline J gene is used to fill in that end. The chain recombines TRBV5-1 with TRBJ1-6, with TRBD1 identical over 10 bases. The CDR3 is 16 amino acids. V trimming: 0 bases; J trimming: 8 bases; junction bases outside the gene matches: 5. CDR1 is SGHRS and CDR2 is YFSETQ in the germline V gene. Here the CDR3 reads CASSLAPGQGYSPLHF. The CDR3 DNA, read in part, is TGCGCCAGCAGCTTGGCCCCGGGACAGGGGTATTCACCC. Full variable domain (rest looked up from reference TRBV5-1 and TRBJ1-6): KAGVTQTPRYLIKTRGQQVTLSCSPISGHRSVSWYQQTPGQGLQFLFEYFSETQRNKGNFPGRFSGRQFSNSRSEMNVSTLELGDSALYLCASSLAPGQGYSPLHFGNGTRLTVT.

This clone was detected ten times or more. The CDR3 extends 3 residues past the end of the read, so its final part is completed from the germline J gene. The chain joins TRBV19 to TRBJ2-4; D is possibly TRBD1 (5 bases). Trimming pared 10 bases from V and 6 bases from J, leaving 16 bases between. The germline V gene encodes CDR1 LNHDA and CDR2 SQIVND (reference sequence). This CDR3 spans 13 amino acids. The covered CDR3 bases are TGTGCCACGTCCCCCGACAGTCCAAACATT. Translation: CATSPDSPNI. The full CDR3 reads CATSPDSPNIQYF.

This clone was picked up a small number of times. An end of the junction does not agree with germline; a read error may underlie this. From the germline J gene comes the end of the CDR3, since the read stops 3 residues before it. This chain joins TRBV7-9 and TRBJ1-2; TRBD1 agrees at 7 bases. CDR1 is SEHNR, CDR2 FQNEAQ, per germline (reference sequence). The CDR3 loop spans 12 amino acids. The CDR3 is CASGLQGGGYTF. The sequenced part of the CDR3 DNA is TGTGCCAGCGGCTTGCAGGGGGGAGGC.

This clone was seen at least ten times. Sequencing ends 3 residues short of the CDR3 end; the germline J gene provides the rest. The V gene is TRBV29-1, the J gene TRBJ1-1, with TRBD1 as a possible D gene (5 bases). The germline V gene has CDR1 SQVTM and CDR2 ANQGSEA. This CDR3 is built from 13 residues. Trimming left V 7 bases short and J 2 bases short, with 14 bases between. The DNA read from the CDR3 is TGCAGCGCAAAACAGGCGACCAACACTGAA. Encoded protein: CSAKQATNTE. The full CDR3 reads CSAKQATNTEAFF.